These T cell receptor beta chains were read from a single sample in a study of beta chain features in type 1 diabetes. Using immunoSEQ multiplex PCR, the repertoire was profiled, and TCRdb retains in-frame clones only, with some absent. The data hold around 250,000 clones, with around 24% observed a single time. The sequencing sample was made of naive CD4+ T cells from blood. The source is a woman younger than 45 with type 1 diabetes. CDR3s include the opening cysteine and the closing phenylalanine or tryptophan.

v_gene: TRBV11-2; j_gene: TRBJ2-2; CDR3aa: CAIQSQIGGLAGELFF
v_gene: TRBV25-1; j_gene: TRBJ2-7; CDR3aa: CASSESGTNSYEQYF
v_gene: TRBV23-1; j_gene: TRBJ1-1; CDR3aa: CASSQPGQFF
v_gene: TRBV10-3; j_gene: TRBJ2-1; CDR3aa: CAIRPGLAMGQANEQFF
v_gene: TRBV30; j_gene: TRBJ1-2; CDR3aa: CAWSKDRYLFYGYTF
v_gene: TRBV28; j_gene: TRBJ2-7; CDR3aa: CASRPQGAGSYEQYF
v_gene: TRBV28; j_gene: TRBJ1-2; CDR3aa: CASSARDSNSGGYTF
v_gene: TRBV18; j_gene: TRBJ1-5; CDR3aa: CASSPPGASNQPQHF
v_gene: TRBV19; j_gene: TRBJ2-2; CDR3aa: CASIPQGITGELFF
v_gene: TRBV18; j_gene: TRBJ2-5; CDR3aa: CASSPPAGGGETQYF
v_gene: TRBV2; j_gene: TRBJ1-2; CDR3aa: CASSRTGTGTGYGYTF
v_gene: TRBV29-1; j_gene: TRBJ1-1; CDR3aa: CSVSRRMNTEAFF
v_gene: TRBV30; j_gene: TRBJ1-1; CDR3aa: CAWSVPGGSVAFF
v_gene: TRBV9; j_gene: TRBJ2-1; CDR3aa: CASSRGGDNEQFF
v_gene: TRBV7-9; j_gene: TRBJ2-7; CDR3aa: CASSGDTRTYEQYF
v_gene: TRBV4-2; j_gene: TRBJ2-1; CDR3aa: CASSQVTSGSSYNEQFF
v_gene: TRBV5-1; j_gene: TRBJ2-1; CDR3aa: CASSSTGTGYNEQFF
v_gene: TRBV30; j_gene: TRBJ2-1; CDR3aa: CAWSFTSGDEQFF
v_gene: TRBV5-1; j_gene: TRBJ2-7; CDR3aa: CASRGQMGSSYEQYF
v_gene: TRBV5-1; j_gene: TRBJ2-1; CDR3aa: CASSVSGSRDNEQFF
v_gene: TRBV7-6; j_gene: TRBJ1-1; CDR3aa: CASSLEGAITEAFF
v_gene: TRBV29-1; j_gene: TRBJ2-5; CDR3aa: CSVDPWDRAETQYF
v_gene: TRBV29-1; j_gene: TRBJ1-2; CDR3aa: CSIDRDRLSGYTF
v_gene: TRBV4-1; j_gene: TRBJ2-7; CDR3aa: CASSQGAGIAYEQYF
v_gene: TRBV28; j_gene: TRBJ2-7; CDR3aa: CASSPTSGRNYEQYF
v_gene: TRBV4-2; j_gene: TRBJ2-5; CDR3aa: CASSRDSQTQYF
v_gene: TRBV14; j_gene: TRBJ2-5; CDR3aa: CASSQVKLAGSEETQYF
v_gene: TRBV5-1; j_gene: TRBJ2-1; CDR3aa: CASSFDNEQFF
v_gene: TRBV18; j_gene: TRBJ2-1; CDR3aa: CASSPQGLAGGNEQFF
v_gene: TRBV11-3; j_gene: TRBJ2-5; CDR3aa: CASSLGSSSGSEETQYF
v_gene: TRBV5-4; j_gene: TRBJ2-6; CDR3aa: CASSPYRDRALSGANVLTF
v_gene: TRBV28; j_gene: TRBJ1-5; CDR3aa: CASQSVNQPQHF
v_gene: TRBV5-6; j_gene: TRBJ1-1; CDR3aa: CASSLQGTNTEAFF
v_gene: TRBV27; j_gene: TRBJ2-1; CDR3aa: CASSLSRLGGNEQFF
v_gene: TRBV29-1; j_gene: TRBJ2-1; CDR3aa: CSVRVVSGSNEQFF
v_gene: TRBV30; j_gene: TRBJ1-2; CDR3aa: CAWSFGQGWNYGYTF
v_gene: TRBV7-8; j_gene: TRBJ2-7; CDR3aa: CASSLGGTGGLEQYF
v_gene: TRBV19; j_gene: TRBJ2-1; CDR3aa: CASSDGVSSYNEQFF
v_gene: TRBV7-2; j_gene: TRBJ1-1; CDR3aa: CASSSQMNTEAFF
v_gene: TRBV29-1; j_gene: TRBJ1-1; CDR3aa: CSGRAGSTEAFF
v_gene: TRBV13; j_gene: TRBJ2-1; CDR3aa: CASSLGLAPYNEQFF
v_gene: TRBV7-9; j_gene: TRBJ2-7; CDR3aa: CASSPRSLGLADEQYF